This T cell receptor (beta chain) was profiled in a study of cytomegalovirus exposure and HLA in healthy donors. Study outcomes and limitations: The authors considered a cluster of highly shared sequence variants likely to be a sequencing artifact. Reports indicate that TCR beta sequences accurately predicted the HLA-A and HLA-B alleles of most subjects.

This clone was detected only once. Its specificity is unknown. Trimming left V 6 bases short and J 6 bases short, with 30 bases between. This CDR3 has 18 residues. Per the germline V gene, CDR1 is LGHNA and CDR2 is YSLEER. Amplification used 60 Vbeta primers and 13 Jbeta primers. Produced via immunoSEQ multiplex PCR; TCRdb's table is partial and in-frame only. Here the sample spans over 100,000 clones, nearly 80% being singletons. The receptor's source is a woman aged 30 to 39 in good health and CMV-seropositive. The chain couples TRBV4-3 to TRBJ2-7, with D possibly matching TRBD1 (6 bases). The sequenced material came from PBMCs. The CDR3 DNA follows: TGCGCCAGCAGACTCCCTCGTTGTGGGACCTACAGGGAAAGCGAGCAGTACTTC. It is translated as CASRLPRCGTYRESEQYF.